This T cell receptor (beta chain) emerged from a study of T cell repertoires in cytomegalovirus infection. Study-wide context: Recently identified HLA-C-restricted CMV epitopes were used, and well-studied HLA-B-restricted CMV epitopes were used as well. Indications of both CMV infection and matching HLA type were provided by public TCR beta signatures. Study observations and caveats: Summed frequency of public TCR beta families distinguished CMV carriers with the relevant HLA. HLA-C-restricted CMV-specific TCR beta clonotypes prevailed in the ex vivo response.

MiXCR, applied by TCRdb to the reads, yields one record per CDR3 protein. Here the sample spans 800,000 to 950,000 distinct CDR3 sequences, 32% being singletons. CDR1 is MNHNY, CDR2 SVGAGI, per germline (reference sequence). Trimming removed 7 bases from V and 3 bases from J; junction bases left unmatched: 4. This CDR3 region has 13 residues. Points on this clonotype: The target antigen is unknown.

The chain has TRBV6-6 and TRBJ1-1; 8 nucleotides line up with TRBD1. This specimen consisted of cultured CD8+ T cells from PBMCs, obtained from culture after CMV antigen stimulation. The TCR sequence derives from a human donor in good health (CMV status not recorded). Some clones in this sample may be carry-over from other donors' samples. CDR3: CASTRQGYTEAFF. The CDR3 region has the DNA TGTGCCAGCACCCGACAGGGGTACACTGAAGCTTTCTTT.